The table lists the clone carrying this TCR beta chain with a few counts. Its antigen is currently unknown. This sample is drawn from a study of cytomegalovirus exposure and HLA in healthy donors. Findings and caveats of the study: Another analysis was done later, and it associated roughly 15,000 TCR beta sequences with HLA alleles at 0.05 false discovery rate.

Researchers ran the PCR with 60 Vbeta and 13 Jbeta primers. Data came from immunoSEQ multiplex PCR; TCRdb stores just in-frame clones and leaves some out. The sample has fewer than 100,000 clones, 60% to 80% seen once. Sequenced: PBMCs. The sequence came from a man between 40 and 49 years old in good health and CMV-seronegative.

CDR3 sequence (DNA): TGCGCCAGCAGCTTGGAAGGGGGCTTGGATGAAGCTTTCTTT. It encodes CASSLEGGLDEAFF. The chain links TRBV5-1 to TRBJ1-1; 7 nucleotides agree with TRBD1. Per the germline V gene, CDR1 is SGHRS and CDR2 is YFSETQ. CDR3 length equals 14 residues. V lost 0 bases to trimming and J lost 7 bases; unmatched junction nucleotides: 6.